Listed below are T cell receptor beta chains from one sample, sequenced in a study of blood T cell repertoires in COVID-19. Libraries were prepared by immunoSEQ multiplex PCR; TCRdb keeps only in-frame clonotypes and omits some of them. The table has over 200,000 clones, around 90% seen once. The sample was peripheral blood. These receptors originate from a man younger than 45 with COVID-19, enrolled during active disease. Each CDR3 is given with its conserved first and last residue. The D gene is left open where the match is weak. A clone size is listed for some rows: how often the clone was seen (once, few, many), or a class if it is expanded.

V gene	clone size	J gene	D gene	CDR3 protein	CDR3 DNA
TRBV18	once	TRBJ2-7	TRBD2	CASSPLAGGPYEQYF	TGTGCCAGCTCACCCCTAGCGGGGGGGCCCTACGAGCAGTACTTC
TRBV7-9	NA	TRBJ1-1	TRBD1	CASSPQVRGRNTEAFF	TGTGCCAGCAGCCCCCAGGTCAGGGGGCGGAACACTGAAGCTTTCTTT
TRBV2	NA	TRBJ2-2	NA	CASHAGTNTGELFF	TGTGCCAGCCACGCTGGGACAAACACCGGGGAGCTGTTTTTT
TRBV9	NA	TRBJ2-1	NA	CASSVGLPDEQFF	TGTGCCAGCAGCGTAGGGCTTCCCGATGAGCAGTTCTTC
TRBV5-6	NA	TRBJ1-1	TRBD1	CASSPQGAWDTEAFF	TGTGCCAGCAGCCCACAGGGGGCGTGGGACACTGAAGCTTTCTTT
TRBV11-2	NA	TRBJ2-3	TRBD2	CASSRGLAGGTDTQYF	TGTGCCAGCAGCCGTGGACTAGCGGGGGGAACAGATACGCAGTATTTT
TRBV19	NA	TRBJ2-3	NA	CASSIASPSGSGTDTQYF	TGTGCCAGTAGTATTGCGAGCCCGTCGGGTTCTGGCACAGATACGCAGTATTTT
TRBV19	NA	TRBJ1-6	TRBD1	CASSIAGTGVSSPLHF	TGTGCCAGTAGTATTGCCGGGACAGGGGTTAGCTCACCCCTCCACTTT
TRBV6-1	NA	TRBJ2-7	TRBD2	CASSELAGGTYEQYF	TGTGCCAGCAGTGAACTAGCGGGGGGGACCTACGAGCAGTACTTC
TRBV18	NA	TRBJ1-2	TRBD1	CASSPNLSPVGTEDYGYTF	TGTGCCAGCTCACCAAACCTTTCCCCGGTCGGGACAGAAGACTATGGCTACACCTTC
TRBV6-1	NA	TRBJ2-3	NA	CASSANWNPGQETDTQYF	TGTGCCAGCAGTGCGAACTGGAACCCGGGACAAGAAACAGATACGCAGTATTTT
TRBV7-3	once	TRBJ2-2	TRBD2	CASSPHPAGGRAGELFF	TGTGCCAGCAGCCCTCACCCGGCGGGGGGCAGGGCCGGGGAGCTGTTTTTT
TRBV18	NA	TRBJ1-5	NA	CASSPPGQPQHF	TGTGCCAGCTCACCCCCGGGTCAGCCCCAGCATTTT
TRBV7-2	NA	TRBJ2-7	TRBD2	CASSLASGLSSYEQYF	TGTGCCAGCAGCTTAGCTAGCGGGTTGAGCTCCTACGAGCAGTACTTC
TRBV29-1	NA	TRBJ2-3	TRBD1	CSAKDRVITDTQYF	TGCAGCGCCAAGGACAGGGTGATCACAGATACGCAGTATTTT
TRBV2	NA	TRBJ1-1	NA	CARRQQLNTEAFF	TGTGCCAGGCGACAGCAGCTGAACACTGAAGCTTTCTTT
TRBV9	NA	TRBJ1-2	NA	CASSVSRGGKKQESGSGYTF	TGTGCCAGCAGCGTTAGTAGGGGGGGAAAAAAACAGGAGTCCGGCAGTGGCTACACCTTC
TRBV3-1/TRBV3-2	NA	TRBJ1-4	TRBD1	CASSQGGRGREKLFF	TGTGCCAGCAGCCAAGGGGGCAGGGGGAGGGAAAAACTGTTTTTT
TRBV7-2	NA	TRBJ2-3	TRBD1	CASSPGQPTDTQYF	TGTGCCAGCAGCCCGGGACAGCCCACAGATACGCAGTATTTT
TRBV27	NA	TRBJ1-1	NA	CASSSREPNTEAFF	TGTGCCAGCAGTTCCCGGGAACCCAACACTGAAGCTTTCTTT
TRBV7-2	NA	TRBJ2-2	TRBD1	CASSSPGTGNTGELFF	TGTGCCAGCAGCTCGCCCGGGACAGGGAACACCGGGGAGCTGTTTTTT
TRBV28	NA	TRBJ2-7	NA	CASSAAGSYEQYF	TGTGCCAGCAGTGCCGCAGGCTCCTACGAGCAGTACTTC
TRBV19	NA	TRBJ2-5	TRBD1	CASSIGQGSETQYF	TGTGCCAGTAGTATAGGACAGGGGTCGGAGACCCAGTACTTC
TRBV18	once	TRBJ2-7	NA	CASSPASVSSYEQYF	TGTGCCAGCTCACCAGCCTCGGTGAGCTCCTACGAGCAGTACTTC
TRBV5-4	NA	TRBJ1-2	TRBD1	CASSRWGGQGINYGYTF	TGTGCCAGCAGCCGCTGGGGGGGACAGGGAATAAACTATGGCTACACCTTC
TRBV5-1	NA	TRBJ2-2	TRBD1	CASSLAKGQLFTGELFF	TGCGCCAGCAGCTTGGCTAAGGGACAGCTCTTCACCGGGGAGCTGTTTTTT
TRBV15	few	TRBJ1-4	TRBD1	CATRTTGAEKLFF	TGTGCCACCAGGACGACAGGGGCTGAAAAACTGTTTTTT
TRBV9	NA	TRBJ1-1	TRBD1	CASSSRQGQNTEAFF	TGTGCCAGCAGCTCTCGACAGGGTCAGAACACTGAAGCTTTCTTT
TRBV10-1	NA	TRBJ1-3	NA	CASSERRRSSGNTIYF	TGCGCCAGCAGTGAGAGACGGAGGTCCTCTGGAAACACCATATATTTT
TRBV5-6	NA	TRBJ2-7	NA	CASSLDREQYF	TGTGCCAGCAGCTTGGATCGCGAGCAGTACTTC
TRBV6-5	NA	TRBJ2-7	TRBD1	CASSYNWGQGASEQYF	TGTGCCAGCAGTTACAATTGGGGACAGGGGGCGTCTGAGCAGTACTTC
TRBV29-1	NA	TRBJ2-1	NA	CSVSMSGSYNEQFF	TGCAGCGTTAGTATGTCAGGGTCCTACAATGAGCAGTTCTTC
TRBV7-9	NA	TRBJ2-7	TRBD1	CASSPVRTGAWEQYF	TGTGCCAGCAGCCCTGTTCGGACAGGGGCATGGGAGCAGTACTTC
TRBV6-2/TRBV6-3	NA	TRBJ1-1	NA	CASSASGTQANTEAFF	TGTGCCAGCAGTGCCTCCGGGACACAAGCGAACACTGAAGCTTTCTTT
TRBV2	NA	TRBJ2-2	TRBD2	CASRNSGGLTGELFF	TGTGCCAGCCGTAATAGCGGGGGTCTGACCGGGGAGCTGTTTTTT
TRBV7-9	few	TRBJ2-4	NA	CASSLGSGIAKNIQYF	TGTGCCAGCAGCTTAGGGAGCGGAATAGCCAAAAACATTCAGTACTTC
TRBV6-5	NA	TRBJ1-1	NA	CASSGRGNTEAFF	TGTGCCAGCTCTGGCAGGGGGAACACTGAAGCTTTCTTT
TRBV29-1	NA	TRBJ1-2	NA	CSARPGGNYGYTF	TGCAGCGCTCGACCAGGAGGGAACTATGGCTACACCTTC
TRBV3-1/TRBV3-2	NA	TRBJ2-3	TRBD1	CASSPRTGSTDTQYF	TGTGCCAGCAGCCCCCGGACAGGGAGCACAGATACGCAGTATTTT
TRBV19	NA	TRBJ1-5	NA	CASSSQLRDNQPQHF	TGTGCCAGTAGTTCGCAGCTTCGGGACAATCAGCCCCAGCATTTT